The clone carrying this TCR beta chain was picked up many times. The ends were cut back, 2 bases at V and 8 bases at J, with 9 bases in the middle. Per germline, CDR1 MNHNY and CDR2 SVGAGI (reference sequence). The CDR3 consists of 12 residues. The sample originates from a study of human T cells and chemical hapten exposure. Looking at the study overall: Upper inner arm skin measuring about 2 cm by about 2 cm received 2% DPC for sensitization.

As for time point: patch test 1, 2 weeks after DPC sensitization. Noted treatment: therapeutic diphenylcyclopropenone sensitization with weekly scalp DPC. Whole blood, unfractionated, served as the material for total RNA extraction. Venepuncture was done earlier than the placement of each patch test. TCRdb used MiXCR to reprocess the RACE reads, holding one entry per CDR3 protein. The sample consists of about 52,000 distinct CDR3 sequences, about 11% of them appearing once. The TCR was taken from a woman aged 40 to 50 with alopecia areata. Some clones in this sample may be carry-over from other donors' samples. The chain uses TRBV6-6 and TRBJ1-2, with a tentative D call TRBD1 (5 bases). Sequencing used whole blood, obtained in connection with sensitization to the hapten diphenylcyclopropenone (DPC). In DNA, the CDR3 is TGTGCCAGCAGTTACAGGGGAGGAGGCTACACCTTC. It yields the protein CASSYRGGGYTF.